This T cell receptor beta chain was captured by sequencing in a study of T cell repertoires in cytomegalovirus infection. Study details: HLA-C-restricted CMV epitopes, recently identified, and well-studied HLA-B-restricted ones were used by the study. It can be stated that public TCR beta signatures indicated CMV infection as well as a matching HLA type. Regarding the study as a whole: The cumulative frequency of public TCR beta families identified carriers of CMV plus the relevant HLA. In two of eight donors, the top clonotype was HLA-C-restricted CMV-specific.

Note on this clonotype: No antigen is known for it.

This CDR3 spans 16 amino acids. In germline, CDR1 is SGHVS, CDR2 FQNEAQ. J gave up 2 bases and V 5 bases, and 5 bases lay outside the gene matches. From the reads, TCRdb called clonotypes with MiXCR, one entry per CDR3 protein. The sample lists some 220,000 distinct CDR3 sequences; 35% to 45% were seen once. The V gene is TRBV7-8, the J gene TRBJ2-2, with TRBD2 identical over 10 bases. The sample consisted of CD8+ T cells from cultured PBMCs, taken from culture after CMV antigen stimulation. The clonotype originates from a human donor in good health (CMV status not recorded). Some clones in this sample may be carry-over from other donors' samples. CDR3: CASSTGLAANTGELFF. The CDR3 nucleotides are TGTGCCAGCAGCACAGGACTAGCGGCTAACACCGGGGAGCTGTTTTTT.